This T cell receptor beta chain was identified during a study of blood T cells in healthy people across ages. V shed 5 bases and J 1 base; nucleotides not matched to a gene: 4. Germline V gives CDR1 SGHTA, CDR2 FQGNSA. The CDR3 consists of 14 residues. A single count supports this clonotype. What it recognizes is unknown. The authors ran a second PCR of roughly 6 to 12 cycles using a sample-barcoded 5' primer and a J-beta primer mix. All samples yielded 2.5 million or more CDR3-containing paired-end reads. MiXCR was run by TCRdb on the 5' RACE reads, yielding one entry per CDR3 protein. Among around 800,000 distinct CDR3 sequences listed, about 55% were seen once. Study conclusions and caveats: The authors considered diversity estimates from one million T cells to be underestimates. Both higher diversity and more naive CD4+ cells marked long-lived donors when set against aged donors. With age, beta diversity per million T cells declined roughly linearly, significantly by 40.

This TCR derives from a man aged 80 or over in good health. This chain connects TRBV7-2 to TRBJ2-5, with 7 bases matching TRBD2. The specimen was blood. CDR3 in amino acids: CASSVSGAQETQYF. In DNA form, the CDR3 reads TGTGCCAGCAGCGTAAGCGGGGCCCAAGAGACCCAGTACTTC.